Listed here are 20 T cell receptor beta chains from one sample, sequenced in a study of prognosis after radiotherapy for stage I lung cancer (dated by TCRdb to about 2021). Sequencing relied on an Illumina HiSeq 3000. The TCR beta CDR3 region was amplified from genomic DNA by two rounds of multiplex PCR. In the first round of PCR, primers specific to each TRBV and TRBJ gene were used, and the primer sequences are filed in Chinese patent CN105087789A. Starting from the raw public reads, TCRdb applied fastp trimming at Q25, assembled clones with MiXCR and retained in-frame beta chains. Duplicate CDR3 protein sequences are folded into a single record with the most common DNA and genes. Present in this sample are tens of thousands of distinct CDR3 sequences, approximately 25% of which were seen just once. The ten biggest clones cover around 6.9% of the sample. The sequenced sample was PBMCs, obtained before or after stereotactic body radiation therapy (not recorded which). These receptors were obtained from a donor aged 50 or older with non-small cell lung cancer.

This clonotype appeared many times. The CDR3 bases are TGTGCCAGCAGGTCCCGGGACAGATATCAGCCCCAGCATTTT. Translating gives CASRSRDRYQPQHF. The chain uses TRBV12-3 or TRBV12-4 and TRBJ1-5; 7 bases line up with TRBD1. The V gene end was trimmed by 6 bases and the J gene end by 5 bases; junction bases not matched to a gene: 7. The CDR3 loop spans 14 amino acids.

Notes on this clonotype: A far larger clone lies a single base away; this is likely a read error. The CDR3 here is CASRPIRGVSSGANVLTF. The CDR3 DNA sequence: TGTGCCAGCAGACCCATTCGGGGGGTTAGCTCTGGGGCCAACGTCCTGACTTTC. This chain joins TRBV6-4 and TRBJ2-6; 7 bases match TRBD2. This CDR3 is 18 amino acids long. The trim removed 6 bases at V and 0 bases at J, leaving 11 bases unmatched. From germline, CDR1 is MRHNA and CDR2 SNTAGT.

This chain connects TRBV6-1 to TRBJ1-2; D might be TRBD1 (5 bases). The CDR3 length is 15 residues. With 4 bases removed from V and 3 bases from J, the gap between germline ends came to 15 bases. The germline V gene has CDR1 MNHNS and CDR2 SASEGT. The CDR3 nucleotides are TGTGCCAGCAGTGCTTCTAAAGGGGCGTACTATGGCTACACCTTC. Translating gives CASSASKGAYYGYTF.

This clonotype was detected many times. The rearrangement uses TRBV20-1 and TRBJ2-3, with 8 positions matching TRBD2. The V segment lost 2 bases and the J segment 4 bases; nucleotides outside the gene matches: 11. The CDR3 covers 16 residues. Germline CDR1 is DFQATT and CDR2 is SNEGSKA (reference sequence). CDR3 sequence reads: CSARSGGGAGADTQYF. The CDR3 DNA sequence: TGCAGTGCTAGATCCGGGGGGGGAGCCGGGGCAGATACGCAGTATTTT.

Many counts were recorded for this clonotype. The rearrangement uses TRBV6-2 or TRBV6-3 and TRBJ2-1; 10 bases line up with TRBD2. The junction had 19 bases not matched to a gene; V was cut back by 2 bases and J by 0 bases. The CDR3 runs 22 residues. Germline V gene lookup returns CDR1 MNHEY and CDR2 SVGEGT. The CDR3 DNA is TGTGCCAGCAGTTACCCGGCGGGGGTCTGGACTAGCGGCGGGGGCTCCTACAATGAGCAGTTCTTC. It translates to CASSYPAGVWTSGGGSYNEQFF.

This clonotype was seen at least ten times. The gene calls are TRBV10-3 and TRBJ2-2; 8 nucleotides line up with TRBD1. The germline V gene encodes CDR1 ENHRY and CDR2 SYGVKD. V lost 6 bases and J lost 2; bases outside the gene matches: 2. The CDR3 sequence is 14 residues long. The CDR3 DNA reads as TGTGCCATCAGAGGACAGGGAAACACCGGGGAGCTGTTTTTT. Translated: CAIRGQGNTGELFF.

In its sample, this clonotype was seen many times. This chain links TRBV19 with TRBJ1-5, with TRBD1 as a possible D gene (5 bases). The CDR3 extends over 14 amino acids. Trimming took 3 bases from V and 6 from J, leaving 12 bases between them. The germline V gene encodes CDR1 LNHDA and CDR2 SQIVND (reference sequence). CDR3 in amino acids: CASSMGRTAQPQHF. The CDR3 DNA reads TGTGCCAGTAGTATGGGACGGACGGCTCAGCCCCAGCATTTT.

The rearrangement joins TRBV12-3 or TRBV12-4 to TRBJ2-1; possible D gene TRBD2, 5 bases. V lost 7 bases and J 8 bases, leaving 15 bases between the germline ends. The CDR3 covers 13 residues. The CDR3 region is CASITALGDEQFF. The CDR3 nucleotides read TGTGCCAGCATCACGGCCCTGGGAGATGAGCAGTTCTTC.

Many counts were recorded for this clonotype. The chain is built from TRBV7-2 and TRBJ1-6; D not resolved. This CDR3 comprises 15 residues. The V end lost 2 bases, the J end lost 4 bases, and 9 bases lay between the germline ends. Germline V gene sequence: CDR1 SGHTA, CDR2 FQGNSA. The CDR3 nucleotides are TGTGCCAGCAGCTTACAACAACCGTATAATTCACCCCTCCACTTT. Its translation is CASSLQQPYNSPLHF.

This clonotype was found many times. The V call is TRBV7-6, the J call TRBJ2-7; a weak D match, TRBD2 (5 bases). CDR3 size: 16 residues. Trimming stripped 8 bases from V and 2 bases from J, with 22 bases between. In germline, CDR1 is SGHVS, CDR2 FNYEAQ. The CDR3 DNA follows: TGTGCCAGCTCCCCCCCGTCCGGGGAAGGTCCCTACGAGCAGTACTTC. The encoded protein is CASSPPSGEGPYEQYF.

This clonotype was counted at least ten times. This chain connects TRBV19 to TRBJ1-6; 7 bases fit TRBD1. With V trimmed by 3 bases and J by 5 bases, 7 bases remained unmatched. This CDR3 is built from 16 residues. Germline CDR1 LNHDA, CDR2 SQIVND (reference sequence). The CDR3, as DNA: TGTGCCAGTAGTATCGTTACAGGGGACCATAATTCACCCCTCCACTTT. Protein sequence: CASSIVTGDHNSPLHF.

The chain couples TRBV11-2 to TRBJ2-5; TRBD2 matches 7 bases. The CDR3 is 14 amino acids. Germline CDR1 reads SGHAT; CDR2 reads FQNNGV. After removal of 5 bases from V and 4 bases from J, the junction contained 7 bases not matched to a gene. CDR3 nucleotide sequence: TGTGCCAGCAGCCCGGGACTATCCCTAGAGACCCAGTACTTC. Encoded protein: CASSPGLSLETQYF.

This clonotype has at least ten counts. In DNA form, the CDR3 reads TGTGCCAGCAGGCGGACAGGGGATGATTCACCCCTCCACTTT. Its protein is CASRRTGDDSPLHF. The V gene is TRBV12-3 or TRBV12-4, the J gene TRBJ1-6, with 9 bases matching TRBD1. Trimming took 6 bases from V and 8 from J; bases not matched to a gene: 5. The CDR3 runs 14 residues.

Note on this clonotype: This may come from a read error, since a much larger clone is one base off. This sequence joins TRBV29-1 and TRBJ2-5, with D uncertain. V was cut by 2 bases and J by 5 bases, with 12 bases left in between. This CDR3 is 13 amino acids long. Germline CDR1 SQVTM, CDR2 ANQGSEA. In nucleotides, the CDR3 is TGCAGCGTTGAAAGAAGCAGTGGCGAGACCCAGTACTTC. Protein product: CSVERSSGETQYF. The whole variable domain, remainder taken from reference TRBV29-1 and TRBJ2-5, is SAVISQKPSRDICQRGTSLTIQCQVDSQVTMMFWYRQQPGQSLTLIATANQGSEATYESGFVIDKFPISRPNLTFSTLTVSNMSPEDSSIYLCSVERSSGETQYFGPGTRLLVL.

Many counts were recorded for this clonotype. The chain couples TRBV7-2 to TRBJ2-3, with 8 bases lining up with TRBD1. J was trimmed by 4 bases and V by 5 bases; bases with no gene match: 8. This CDR3 has 15 residues. Germline lookup yields CDR1 SGHTA and CDR2 FQGNSA. The CDR3 DNA reads as TGTGCCAGCAGCCCGACGACAGGGGCCCCAGATACGCAGTATTTT. It translates to CASSPTTGAPDTQYF.

This chain connects TRBV6-9 to TRBJ1-5, with D maybe TRBD1 (6 bases). CDR1 is MNHGY and CDR2 is SVAAGI in the germline V gene. Trimming took 3 bases from V and 7 from J, leaving 19 bases between them. The CDR3 loop spans 16 amino acids. The CDR3 region has the DNA TGTGCCAGCAGTTACTTTATTCGTAGGGGGGACCAGCCCCAGCATTTT. Its protein product is CASSYFIRRGDQPQHF.

Details on this clonotype: At one end the junction does not follow the germline gene, possibly because of a read error. The gene calls are TRBV28 and TRBJ1-6; 11 bases match TRBD1. The CDR3 loop spans 14 amino acids. Germline CDR1 reads MDHEN; CDR2 reads SYDVKM. In DNA form, the CDR3 reads TGTGCCAGCGACCCGGGACAGGGGGAGTCACCCCTCAACTTT. Amino acids: CASDPGQGESPLNF.

Details on this clonotype: This likely came from a read error, as a far larger clone is one base away. The chain has TRBV7-8 and TRBJ2-7; 7 bases align to TRBD1. V was clipped by 4 bases and J by 2 bases; unmatched bases: 8. The length of the CDR3 is 15 residues. The V gene's germline CDR1 is SGHVS and CDR2 FQNEAQ. This CDR3 is CASSSDRSVPYEQYF. CDR3 nucleotides: TGTGCCAGCAGCTCGGACAGGTCTGTCCCCTACGAGCAGTACTTC. Combining the CDR3 with reference TRBV7-8 and TRBJ2-7 gives the whole variable domain GAGVSQSPRYKVAKRGQDVALRCDPISGHVSLFWYQQALGQGPEFLTYFQNEAQLDKSGLPSDRFFAERPEGSVSTLKIQRTQQEDSAVYLCASSSDRSVPYEQYFGPGTRLTVT.

This chain joins TRBV27 and TRBJ2-1, with a weak D call TRBD1 (5 bases). Germline CDR1 is MNHEY and CDR2 is SMNVEV (reference sequence). The CDR3 runs 12 residues. As DNA, the CDR3 is TGTGTCAACAGGAGCGCTTACAATGAGCAGTTCTTC. This codes for CVNRSAYNEQFF.

This clonotype was seen ten or more times. The chain uses TRBV28 and TRBJ1-1; D perhaps matches TRBD1 (6 bases). CDR3 length equals 14 residues. CDR1 is MDHEN, CDR2 SYDVKM, per germline. V lost 2 bases and J 4 bases, leaving 11 bases between the germline ends. CDR3 DNA: TGTGCCAGCAGTTTAACACAGGGAATCACTGAAGCTTTCTTT. The encoded protein is CASSLTQGITEAFF.